These 26 T cell receptor beta chains share one sample of origin, sequenced in a study of Ad26.COV2.S vaccination and SARS-CoV-2 variants. Assay: immunoSEQ multiplex PCR; the TCRdb copy retains only in-frame clones and omits some. The table shows about 680,000 clones, with 80% to 90% occurring only once. The treatment denotes: some 20 received Ad26.COV2.S at low or high dose, single or two shots; roughly five received placebo; per-sample allocation not given. Each sample was drawn 63 days after the first injection (of vaccine or placebo). The specimen comprised peripheral blood, sampled in a trial of Ad26.COV2.S vaccine versus placebo. Every receptor here comes from a person aged 18 to 65 who received the Ad26.COV2.S COVID-19 vaccine or a placebo.

There are a few counts of this clone. The J gene is TRBJ2-7, the V gene TRBV7-6, with D possibly being TRBD1 or TRBD2 (5 bases each). V gave up 4 bases and J gave up 3 bases, with 19 bases separating them. Germline lookup yields CDR1 SGHVS and CDR2 FNYEAQ. The CDR3 is made up of 16 amino acids. CDR3 coding DNA: TGTGCCAGCAGCTCCAGGGAGAAGGAGTTTTTCTACGAGCAGTACTTC. Encoded protein: CASSSREKEFFYEQYF.

V gene TRBV10-1 combines with J gene TRBJ2-3; D not resolved. CDR3 size: 15 residues. Looked up from germline, CDR1 is WNHNN and CDR2 is SYGVQD (reference sequence). Deletions cut 4 bases from V and 0 bases from J, with 11 bases between. CDR3 in amino acids: CASSGTARSTDTQYF. DNA of the CDR3: TGCGCCAGCAGTGGCACAGCCAGGAGCACAGATACGCAGTATTTT.

The chain uses TRBV12-5 and TRBJ1-2; no firm D call. Germline CDR1 is LGHNT and CDR2 is FRNRAP. The CDR3 consists of 9 residues. The CDR3 spells CASGNGYTF. The CDR3 DNA reads as TGTGCCTCTGGAAATGGCTACACCTTC. Based on the CDR3 plus reference TRBV12-5 and TRBJ1-2, the full variable domain is DARVTQTPRHKVTEMGQEVTMRCQPILGHNTVFWYRQTMMQGLELLAYFRNRAPLDDSGMPKDRFSAEMPDATLATLKIQPSEPRDSAVYFCASGNGYTFGSGTRLTVV.

The CDR3 DNA reads TGTGCCATCAGTGCAGCGCCAAGCACAGATACGCAGTATTTT. It codes for CAISAAPSTDTQYF. J is TRBJ2-3 and V is TRBV10-3; D gene uncertain. Germline loops: CDR1 ENHRY, CDR2 SYGVKD. CDR3 length: 14 amino acids. V lost 4 bases and J lost 0, with 8 bases in between.

CDR3 amino acids: CASSLTGGSNQPQHF. DNA of the CDR3: TGCGCCAGCAGCCTGACCGGAGGAAGCAATCAGCCCCAGCATTTT. The rearrangement links TRBV5-1 to TRBJ1-5; D gene unclear. CDR1 and CDR2 from the germline V gene are SGHRS and YFSETQ. This CDR3 has 15 amino acids. V lost 4 bases and J 1 base, leaving 12 bases between the germline ends.

The rearrangement links TRBV28 to TRBJ2-3, with D perhaps TRBD1 or TRBD2 (5 bases each). The V end lost 8 bases, the J end lost 5 bases, and 14 bases lay between the germline ends. The CDR3 extends over 13 amino acids. CDR1 is MDHEN, CDR2 SYDVKM, per germline. DNA of the CDR3: TGTGCCAGCCGAGATCCTGGGGGAGATACGCAGTATTTT. Protein: CASRDPGGDTQYF.

Remarks on this clone: Germline and junction disagree at one end, which may indicate a read error. The V gene is TRBV6-5, the J gene TRBJ2-7; D tentatively fits TRBD1 or TRBD2 (5 bases each). This CDR3 region has 11 residues. Germline assignment: CDR1 MNHEY and CDR2 SVGAGI. The CDR3 here is CASSHSGGQYF. The DNA for the CDR3 is TGTGCCAGCAGTCACTCTGGGGGGCAGTACTTC.

The chain recombines TRBV30 with TRBJ2-2; weak D call: TRBD1 (7 bases). The V end lost 5 bases, the J end lost 4 bases, and 14 bases lay between the germline ends. Per germline, CDR1 GTSNPN and CDR2 SVGIG (reference sequence). CDR3 size: 14 residues. The CDR3 is CAWVRQGGTGELFF. The CDR3 nucleotides are TGTGCCTGGGTCCGACAGGGAGGCACCGGGGAGCTGTTTTTT.

The CDR3 sequence is CANRAGGKETQYF. CDR3 nucleotide sequence: TGTGCCAACCGAGCGGGTGGGAAGGAGACCCAGTACTTC. The chain carries TRBV21-1 and TRBJ2-5; the table assigns TRBD2, which was not confirmed against the DNA. TRBV21-1 is designated a pseudogene. CDR3 length: 13 amino acids.

This clone was counted once. The chain uses TRBV20-1 and TRBJ2-1; 10 bases line up with TRBD2. The CDR3 has 14 amino acids. Germline assignment: CDR1 DFQATT and CDR2 SNEGSKA (reference sequence). Trimming at V came to 3 bases and at J to 6 bases, leaving 5 bases not matched to a gene. This chain's CDR3 is CSASLAGVLNEQFF. CDR3 bases: TGCAGTGCTAGTCTAGCGGGAGTTCTCAATGAGCAGTTCTTC.

The chain joins TRBV3-1 (or the pseudogene TRBV3-2) to TRBJ2-1; 11 nucleotides match TRBD2. Germline V gene lookup returns CDR1 LGHDT and CDR2 YNNKEL (reference sequence). This CDR3 region has 15 residues. J was trimmed by 10 bases and V by 0 bases; bases with no gene match: 5. CDR3 coding DNA: TGTGCCAGCAGCCAAGATACTAGCGGGAGCTGGGAGCAGTTCTTC. Translation gives CASSQDTSGSWEQFF.

This clone has a single count. This chain's CDR3 is CASSYSLSSYNEQFF. CDR3 DNA: TGTGCCAGCAGTTACTCGCTGAGCTCCTACAATGAGCAGTTCTTC. The chain has TRBV6-5 and TRBJ2-1, with D hard to call. The CDR3 covers 15 residues. CDR1 and CDR2 (germline): MNHEY, SVGAGI. Trimming shortened V by 0 bases and J by 0 bases, and 6 bases separated the two germline ends.

This clone has only a few counts. The V call is TRBV5-1, the J call TRBJ2-3; D gene uncertain. The CDR3 has 15 amino acids. Germline-derived CDR1 and CDR2 are SGHRS and YFSETQ. V was pared by 5 bases and J by 1 base, with 14 bases between. Here the CDR3 DNA reads TGCGCCAGCAGTAACCTTCGGCAGCGCACAGATACGCAGTATTTT. The encoded protein is CASSNLRQRTDTQYF.

The chain combines TRBV6-5 with TRBJ2-4; 8 bases are shared with TRBD1. Germline CDR1 MNHEY, CDR2 SVGAGI. The CDR3 spans 13 residues. J was trimmed by 6 bases and V by 4 bases; bases with no gene match: 2. CDR3 sequence reads: CASSSQGGNIQYF. The CDR3 bases are TGTGCCAGCAGTTCACAGGGGGGAAACATTCAGTACTTC.

CDR3 residues: CASSQGQANTGELFF. DNA for the CDR3: TGTGCCAGCAGTCAAGGACAGGCGAACACCGGGGAGCTGTTTTTT. The chain carries TRBV2 and TRBJ2-2; TRBD1 agrees at 7 bases. Unmatched junction bases numbered 3, after V lost 5 bases and J lost 0 bases. Germline CDR1 and CDR2: SNHLY and FYNNEI. This CDR3 is built from 15 residues.

This clone occurred once. The rearrangement links TRBV18 to TRBJ2-4; 7 positions agree with TRBD2. Losses at the gene ends were 2 bases for V and 6 bases for J; bases not matched to a gene: 7. This CDR3 region has 15 residues. Germline CDR1 and CDR2: KGHSH and LQKENI. CDR3 nucleotides: TGTGCCAGCTCACCATTCGGCGGGAGAGGAAACATTCAGTACTTC. As protein: CASSPFGGRGNIQYF.

The chain recombines TRBV28 with TRBJ2-2; TRBD2 matches at 8 bases. This CDR3 comprises 16 residues. Germline V CDR1 and CDR2: MDHEN, SYDVKM. V trimming: 8 bases; J trimming: 4 bases; junction bases outside the gene matches: 12. CDR3 amino acids: CASGLAGPVLTGELFF. In DNA form, the CDR3 reads TGTGCCAGCGGATTAGCGGGACCGGTCCTCACCGGGGAGCTGTTTTTT.

This clone was seen just once. The genes are TRBV28 and TRBJ1-4, with a weak D call TRBD1 (5 bases). The V end was cut by 7 bases, the J end by 8 bases, with 17 bases between. The CDR3 is 14 amino acids. The V gene's germline CDR1 is MDHEN and CDR2 SYDVKM. CDR3 nucleotide sequence: TGTGCCAGCACCCCGGGGGGGATCAAAGAAAAACTGTTTTTT. Translated, it gives CASTPGGIKEKLFF.

This clone was detected many times. The V call is TRBV11-2, the J call TRBJ2-7, with TRBD2 identical over 11 bases. This CDR3 spans 14 amino acids. CDR1 is SGHAT, CDR2 FQNNGV, per germline. V gave up 4 bases and J gave up 3 bases; unmatched junction bases: 2. CDR3 coding DNA: TGTGCCAGCAGCTACGGGACTAGCGGCTACGAGCAGTACTTC. Translating gives CASSYGTSGYEQYF.

This chain links TRBV27 with TRBJ1-5; TRBD1 matches at 7 bases. After removal of 6 bases from V and 0 bases from J, the junction contained 11 bases not matched to a gene. Germline CDR1 reads MNHEY; CDR2 reads SMNVEV (reference sequence). The length of the CDR3 is 17 residues. The CDR3 DNA sequence: TGTGCCAGCAGGAGGACAGGCGATATGTATAGCAATCAGCCCCAGCATTTT. This codes for CASRRTGDMYSNQPQHF.

On this clone itself: At one end the junction does not follow the germline gene, possibly because of a read error. The chain is built from TRBV6-6 and TRBJ1-5, with no clear D. The germline V gene has CDR1 MNHNY and CDR2 SVGAGI (reference sequence). The CDR3 runs 14 residues. In DNA form, the CDR3 reads TGTTCCAGCCAGGAGTCCGGTAGCAATCAGCCCCAGCATTTT. Translating it yields CSSQESGSNQPQHF.

The V gene is TRBV19, the J gene TRBJ1-5; D not resolved. CDR3 length equals 13 residues. V lost 6 bases to trimming and J lost 0 bases, with 6 bases between them. Germline CDR1 LNHDA, CDR2 SQIVND (reference sequence). The CDR3 is CASRRNSNQPQHF. Written as DNA, the CDR3 is TGTGCCAGTAGAAGAAATAGCAATCAGCCCCAGCATTTT.

This chain uses TRBV19 with TRBJ1-5, with 12 bases that match TRBD1. The trim removed 4 bases at V and 6 bases at J, leaving 7 bases unmatched. The CDR3 covers 16 residues. Germline V gene lookup returns CDR1 LNHDA and CDR2 SQIVND (reference sequence). This chain's CDR3 is CASSTNRDRGLQPQHF. Written as DNA, the CDR3 is TGTGCCAGTAGTACTAACCGGGACAGGGGGCTTCAGCCCCAGCATTTT.

The sample holds one count of this clone. The chain has TRBV3-1 (or the pseudogene TRBV3-2) and TRBJ2-7; no firm D call. The V end lost 3 bases, the J end lost 3 bases, and 6 bases lay between the germline ends. CDR3 length equals 12 residues. The germline gives CDR1 LGHDT, CDR2 YNNKEL (reference sequence). CDR3 DNA: TGTGCCAGCAGCCACGTCCACTACGAGCAGTACTTC. Translation: CASSHVHYEQYF.

The chain has TRBV6-5 and TRBJ1-6; 8 bases agree with TRBD1. Germline V lookup: CDR1 MNHEY, CDR2 SVGAGI. This CDR3 has 12 amino acids. Losses at the gene ends were 6 bases for V and 8 bases for J; bases not matched to a gene: 0. The CDR3 DNA reads TGTGCCAGCAGACAGGGGGATTCACCCCTCCACTTT. It encodes CASRQGDSPLHF.

For this clone: The sample carries other DNA sequences with the same CDR3. V is TRBV7-2 and J is TRBJ1-2; 9 bases agree with TRBD1. This CDR3 has 14 residues. Germline CDR1 reads SGHTA; CDR2 reads FQGNSA. The V and J ends lost 3 bases and 4 bases, in that order; junction bases with no gene match: 3. Here the CDR3 DNA reads TGTGCCAGCAGCTTGGACAGGGGCGGCTATGGCTACACCTTC. It codes for CASSLDRGGYGYTF. Filled out from reference TRBV7-2 and TRBJ1-2, the complete variable domain reads GAGVSQSPSNKVTEKGKDVELRCDPISGHTALYWYRQSLGQGLEFLIYFQGNSAPDKSGLPSDRFSAERTGGSVSTLTIQRTQQEDSAVYLCASSLDRGGYGYTFGSGTRLTVV.